Following are 20 T cell receptor beta chains from one sample sequenced in a study of early stage breast cancer tumors. Profiling relied on immunoSEQ multiplex PCR, and the TCRdb table lists in-frame clones only, not all of them. This sample has roughly 30,000 clones, with 84% found just once. The sample was blood. These receptors came from a person aged 45 to 60 with breast cancer.

This clone came up a few times. The chain employs TRBV2 and TRBJ2-2; D call uncertain. The germline CDR1 and CDR2 sequences are SNHLY and FYNNEI. The CDR3 sequence is 11 residues long. The V gene lost 8 bases and the J gene lost 6 bases, with 7 bases spanning the gap. This CDR3 reads CASGWAGELFF. The CDR3 DNA follows: TGTGCCAGCGGGTGGGCCGGGGAGCTGTTTTTT. Full variable domain (rest looked up from reference TRBV2 and TRBJ2-2): EPEVTQTPSHQVTQMGQEVILRCVPISNHLYFYWYRQILGQKVEFLVSFYNNEISEKSEIFDDQFSVERPDGSNFTLKIRSTKLEDSAMYFCASGWAGELFFGEGSRLTVL.

The chain has TRBV28 and TRBJ2-4, with 7 bases matching TRBD1. The CDR3 totals 16 residues. Per the germline V gene, CDR1 is MDHEN and CDR2 is SYDVKM. After removal of 6 bases from V and 0 bases from J, the junction contained 8 bases not matched to a gene. CDR3 sequence (DNA): TGTGCCAGCAGCCTGGGACAGCTAATAGCCAAAAACATTCAGTACTTC. This encodes CASSLGQLIAKNIQYF.

This clone was seen just once. This chain connects TRBV11-3 to TRBJ2-3; possible D gene TRBD1, 5 bases. This CDR3 has 15 residues. The germline V gene encodes CDR1 SGHNT and CDR2 YENEEA. V lost 5 bases, J lost 2 bases, and 14 bases lay in between. This chain's CDR3 is CASSLGRAFTDTQYF. The CDR3 DNA reads as TGTGCCAGCAGCCTGGGCAGGGCGTTCACAGATACGCAGTATTTT.

The rearrangement links TRBV18 to TRBJ2-7; 10 bases are a match to TRBD1. The junction had 6 bases not matched to a gene; V was cut back by 1 base and J by 0 bases. This CDR3 has 17 amino acids. Looked up from germline, CDR1 is KGHSH and CDR2 is LQKENI. In DNA, the CDR3 is TGTGCCAGCTCACCACTGACAGGGGGCCATAGCTCCTACGAGCAGTACTTC. It yields the protein CASSPLTGGHSSYEQYF.

This chain links TRBV9 with TRBJ1-1, with 7 positions matching TRBD1. The germline CDR1 and CDR2 sequences are SGDLS and YYNGEE. This CDR3 spans 15 amino acids. With V trimmed by 1 base and J by 7 bases, 10 bases remained unmatched. CDR3 in DNA: TGTGCCAGCAGCGTATTTGACAGGGCTGGGGGTGAAGCTTTCTTT. Its protein is CASSVFDRAGGEAFF.

The chain links TRBV5-4 to TRBJ1-4; TRBD1 is a possible D gene (6 bases). The CDR3 has 14 residues. V lost 0 bases to trimming and J lost 4 bases, with 7 bases between them. Germline lookup yields CDR1 SGHNT and CDR2 YYREEE (reference sequence). The CDR3 loop is CASSLGGGNEKLFF. CDR3 DNA sequence: TGTGCCAGCAGCTTGGGAGGGGGTAATGAAAAACTGTTTTTT.

The chain's CDR3 is CASSPAGLRGDPYEQYF. DNA of the CDR3: TGCGCCAGCAGCCCCGCCGGTTTACGGGGCGACCCCTACGAGCAGTACTTC. V usage is TRBV4-1 and J usage is TRBJ2-7; D is tentatively TRBD1 or TRBD2 (5 bases each). This CDR3 spans 17 amino acids. The V gene's germline CDR1 is MGHRA and CDR2 YSYEKL. Trimming cost V 4 bases and J 2 bases, with 21 bases left between them.

This clone was counted only a few times. This sequence joins TRBV2 and TRBJ1-6; D might be TRBD1 (5 bases). CDR3 length equals 13 residues. The germline V and J ends were trimmed by 2 bases and 10 bases, with 9 bases remaining between them. Per germline, CDR1 SNHLY and CDR2 FYNNEI. The CDR3 DNA is TGTGCCAGCAGTGAACAGGGTGGGTCACCCCTCCACTTT. Residues: CASSEQGGSPLHF.

The V call is TRBV29-1, the J call TRBJ2-7, with 7 bases identical to TRBD1. The V segment lost 1 base and the J segment 3 bases; nucleotides outside the gene matches: 9. CDR1 is SQVTM and CDR2 is ANQGSEA in the germline V gene. CDR3 length equals 15 residues. This chain's CDR3 is CSVEVGRNRGYEQYF. For the CDR3, the DNA is TGCAGCGTTGAAGTGGGTCGGAACAGGGGCTACGAGCAGTACTTC.

The chain carries TRBV9 and TRBJ2-1; D is undetermined. Germline-derived CDR1 and CDR2 are SGDLS and YYNGEE. There are 15 residues in the CDR3. Trimming removed 1 base at V and 7 bases at J, with 15 bases between. In DNA form, the CDR3 reads TGTGCCAGCAGCGTAAACGACTGGGTTTCGAATGAGCAGTTCTTC. Encoded protein: CASSVNDWVSNEQFF.

A few counts support this clone. The J gene is TRBJ1-5, the V gene TRBV7-8; a possible D gene is TRBD1 (6 bases). V was shortened by 5 bases and J by 4 bases, with 15 bases between the two germline ends. There are 15 residues in the CDR3. From germline, CDR1 is SGHVS and CDR2 FQNEAQ. DNA for the CDR3: TGTGCCAGCAGCACAGAGGGGGTTGGAAATCAGCCCCAGCATTTT. It encodes CASSTEGVGNQPQHF.

The chain employs TRBV7-2 and TRBJ1-1, with D perhaps matching TRBD1 (5 bases). The CDR3 is 14 residues long. Germline V gives CDR1 SGHTA, CDR2 FQGNSA. Trimming removed 2 bases at V and 4 bases at J, with 11 bases between. The CDR3 DNA is TGTGCCAGCAGCTTACAGGGTGCGGGCACTGAAGCTTTCTTT. Encoded protein: CASSLQGAGTEAFF.

In its sample, this clone was seen a few times. This sequence joins TRBV30 and TRBJ1-2, with a possible D match to TRBD1 (5 bases). From germline, CDR1 is GTSNPN and CDR2 SVGIG (reference sequence). Trimming removed 2 bases from V and 8 bases from J, with 12 bases in between. The CDR3 has 12 amino acids. CDR3 in amino acids: CAWSTGTAGYTF. The CDR3 nucleotides are TGTGCCTGGAGTACCGGGACTGCGGGCTACACCTTC.

This sequence joins TRBV5-1 and TRBJ1-2, with D hard to call. This CDR3 region has 13 residues. CDR1 is SGHRS, CDR2 YFSETQ, per germline. The V and J ends lost 2 bases and 4 bases respectively, with 9 bases between them. The CDR3 DNA follows: TGCGCCAGCAGCTTTGACCCCCGCTATGGCTACACCTTC. Translating gives CASSFDPRYGYTF.

The chain uses TRBV5-5 and TRBJ2-7, with 8 bases identical to TRBD1. The CDR3 consists of 15 residues. Germline CDR1 reads SGHKS; CDR2 reads YYEKEE (reference sequence). Trimming took 4 bases from V and 0 from J; bases not matched to a gene: 6. The CDR3 protein is CASSRGTGFSYEQYF. DNA for the CDR3: TGTGCCAGCAGCCGGGGGACAGGTTTCTCCTACGAGCAGTACTTC.

This chain connects TRBV6-6 to TRBJ2-5; 8 nucleotides line up with TRBD1. The CDR3 runs 13 residues. V shed 6 bases, J shed 5 bases, and the junction held 5 bases outside the gene matches. Germline CDR1 reads MNHNY; CDR2 reads SVGAGI (reference sequence). DNA of the CDR3: TGTGCCAGCAGCGACAGGGGCGGGGAGACCCAGTACTTC. This sequence encodes CASSDRGGETQYF.

This clone was observed a single time. The J gene is TRBJ2-1, the V gene TRBV5-1; possible D gene TRBD1, 6 bases. Trimming cost V 4 bases and J 5 bases, with 16 bases left between them. The V gene's germline CDR1 is SGHRS and CDR2 YFSETQ. This CDR3 is 15 amino acids long. In nucleotides, the CDR3 is TGCGCCAGCAGCCCCGGGACAACCTACAACAATGAGCAGTTCTTC. It yields the protein CASSPGTTYNNEQFF.

The chain combines TRBV19 with TRBJ2-5; 7 nucleotides line up with TRBD1. With V trimmed by 0 bases and J by 4 bases, 5 bases remained unmatched. This CDR3 is 15 amino acids long. Germline V gives CDR1 LNHDA, CDR2 SQIVND (reference sequence). The CDR3 is CASSIDLTGTETQYF. In DNA, the CDR3 is TGTGCCAGTAGTATAGATCTGACAGGGACAGAGACCCAGTACTTC.

J is TRBJ2-7 and V is TRBV6-5, with a tentative D call TRBD2 (5 bases). Germline assignment: CDR1 MNHEY and CDR2 SVGAGI. This CDR3 spans 15 amino acids. V was pared by 0 bases and J by 3 bases, with 12 bases between. CDR3 protein: CASSYSRSSNYEQYF. CDR3 sequence (DNA): TGTGCCAGCAGTTACTCGAGGTCTAGCAACTACGAGCAGTACTTC.

The rearrangement links TRBV11-1 to TRBJ2-5; weak D call: TRBD2 (6 bases). The CDR3 consists of 13 residues. The V and J ends lost 3 bases and 2 bases respectively, with 7 bases between them. Germline CDR1 is SGHAT and CDR2 is FQDESV (reference sequence). In nucleotides, the CDR3 is TGTGCCAGCAGCTTGGGACTGCAAGAGACCCAGTACTTC. It is translated as CASSLGLQETQYF.